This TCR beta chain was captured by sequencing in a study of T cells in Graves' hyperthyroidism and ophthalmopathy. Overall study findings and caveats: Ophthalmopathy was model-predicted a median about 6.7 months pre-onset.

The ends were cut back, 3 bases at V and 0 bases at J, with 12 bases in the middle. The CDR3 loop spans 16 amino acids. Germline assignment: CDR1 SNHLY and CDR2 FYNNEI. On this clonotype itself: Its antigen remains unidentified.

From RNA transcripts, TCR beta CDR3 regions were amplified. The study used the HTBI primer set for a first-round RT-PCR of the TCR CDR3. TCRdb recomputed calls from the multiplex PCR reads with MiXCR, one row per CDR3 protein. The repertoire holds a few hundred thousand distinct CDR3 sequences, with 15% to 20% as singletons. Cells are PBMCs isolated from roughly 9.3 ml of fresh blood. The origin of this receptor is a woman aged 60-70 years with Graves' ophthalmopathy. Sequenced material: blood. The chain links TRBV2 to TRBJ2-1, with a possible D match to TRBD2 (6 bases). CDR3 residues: CASSDVAANSYNEQFF. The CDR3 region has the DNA TGTGCCAGCAGTGATGTAGCGGCCAACTCCTACAATGAGCAGTTCTTC.